The 9 T cell receptor beta chains in this list originate from one sample, sequenced in a study of shared clonotypes between healthy human individuals. Repertoires were generated with immunoSEQ multiplex PCR, while TCRdb's copy carries only in-frame clones and drops some. In the table there are about 2.4 million clones, over 85% of which are singletons. Sequencing was done on a sample of naive CD4+ T cells from PBMCs. Documented subset: CD45RA+ positively selected. The receptors derive from a young man in good health. Some clones in this sample may be carry-over from other donors' samples.

The genes are TRBV19 and TRBJ1-2, with TRBD1 as a possible D gene (6 bases). CDR3 size: 13 residues. In germline, CDR1 is LNHDA, CDR2 SQIVND (reference sequence). V lost 2 bases, J lost 3 bases, and 7 bases lay in between. The CDR3 is CASSIRTDYGYTF. DNA of the CDR3: TGTGCCAGTAGTATACGGACAGACTATGGCTACACCTTC.

The V call is TRBV19, the J call TRBJ2-7, with 7 bases lining up with TRBD2. CDR3 length equals 15 residues. CDR1 LNHDA and CDR2 SQIVND come from the germline V gene (reference sequence). V shed 4 bases and J 0 bases; nucleotides not matched to a gene: 6. This CDR3 is CASSTGGGSSYEQYF. The CDR3 DNA is TGTGCCAGTAGTACGGGCGGCGGGAGCTCCTACGAGCAGTACTTC.

The CDR3 coding sequence is TGTGCCAGCAACTACCGGGACACCACTAACGAGCAGTACTTC. Amino acids: CASNYRDTTNEQYF. The J gene is TRBJ2-7, the V gene TRBV2, with D possibly being TRBD1 (6 bases). Trimming stripped 7 bases from V and 5 bases from J, with 18 bases between. CDR1 is SNHLY, CDR2 FYNNEI, per germline. The CDR3 is 14 residues long.

The chain employs TRBV28 and TRBJ1-2; TRBD1 aligns across 8 bases. The CDR3 runs to 15 residues. V lost 5 bases to trimming and J lost 2 bases; unmatched junction nucleotides: 7. Per germline, CDR1 MDHEN and CDR2 SYDVKM. CDR3 DNA sequence: TGTGCCAGCAGTCCTTCCGGACAGGGAAACTATGGCTACACCTTC. Translated, it gives CASSPSGQGNYGYTF.

V is TRBV5-4 and J is TRBJ2-3, with D possibly called TRBD1 or TRBD2 (6 bases each). Looked up from germline, CDR1 is SGHNT and CDR2 is YYREEE (reference sequence). Between the trimmed V and J ends, which lost 4 bases and 5 bases, there was a span of 11 bases. The CDR3 spans 13 residues. The DNA for the CDR3 is TGTGCCAGCAGCCGAGGAGGGGGAGATACGCAGTATTTT. It encodes CASSRGGGDTQYF.

This clone was counted once. The rearrangement links TRBV6-1 to TRBJ1-2, with no clear D. CDR1 and CDR2 from the germline V gene are MNHNS and SASEGT. With 2 bases removed from V and 8 bases from J, the gap between germline ends came to 15 bases. The CDR3 has 14 amino acids. CDR3 region: CASSEWRAALGYTF. CDR3 DNA: TGTGCCAGCAGTGAATGGCGTGCGGCGCTAGGCTACACCTTC.

The V gene is TRBV6-6, the J gene TRBJ2-1; D is possibly TRBD2 (6 bases). The CDR3 sequence is 13 residues long. CDR1 and CDR2 (germline): MNHNY, SVGAGI (reference sequence). The V end was cut by 6 bases, the J end by 13 bases, with 19 bases between. Here the CDR3 DNA reads TGTGCCAGCAGCTACGGGGCTCCGGGGACTCAGTTCTTC. Amino acid sequence: CASSYGAPGTQFF.

CDR3 sequence reads: CAWIWGNGNTIYF. The DNA for the CDR3 is TGTGCCTGGATCTGGGGGAACGGAAACACCATATATTTT. The chain employs TRBV30 and TRBJ1-3; perhaps TRBD1 as D (5 bases). Germline V gene data show CDR1 as GTSNPN and CDR2 as SVGIG (reference sequence). This CDR3 is 13 amino acids long. Trimming cost V 4 bases and J 4 bases, with 11 bases left between them.

V and J are TRBV21-1 and TRBJ1-1; the table's D call, TRBD1, was not checked against the DNA. TRBV21-1 is noted as a pseudogene. The CDR3 sequence is 10 residues long. The CDR3 is CASIQGLAFF. The CDR3 bases are TGTGCCAGCATCCAGGGTTTGGCTTTCTTT.